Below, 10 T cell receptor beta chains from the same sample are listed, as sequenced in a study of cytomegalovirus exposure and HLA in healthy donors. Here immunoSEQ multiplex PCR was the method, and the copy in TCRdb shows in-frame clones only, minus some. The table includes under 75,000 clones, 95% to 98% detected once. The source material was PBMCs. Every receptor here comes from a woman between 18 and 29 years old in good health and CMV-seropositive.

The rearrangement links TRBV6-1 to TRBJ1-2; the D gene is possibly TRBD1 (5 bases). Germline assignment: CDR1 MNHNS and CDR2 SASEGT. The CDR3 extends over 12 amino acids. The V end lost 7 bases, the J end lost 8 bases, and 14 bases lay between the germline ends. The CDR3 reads CASMIRVGGYTF. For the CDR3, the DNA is TGTGCCAGCATGATCAGGGTAGGGGGCTACACCTTC.

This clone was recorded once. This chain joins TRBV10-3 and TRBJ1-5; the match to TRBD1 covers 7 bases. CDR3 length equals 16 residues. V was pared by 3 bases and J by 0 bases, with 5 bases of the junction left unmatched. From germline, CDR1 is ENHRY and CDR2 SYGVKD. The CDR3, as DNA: TGTGCCATCAGTGATCCGGGACAGCATAGCAATCAGCCCCAGCATTTT. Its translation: CAISDPGQHSNQPQHF.

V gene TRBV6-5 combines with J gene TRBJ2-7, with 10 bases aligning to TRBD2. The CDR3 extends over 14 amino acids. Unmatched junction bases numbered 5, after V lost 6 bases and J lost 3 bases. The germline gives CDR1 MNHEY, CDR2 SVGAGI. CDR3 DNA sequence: TGTGCCAGCAGCCCAGCGGGAGGGGGCTACGAGCAGTACTTC. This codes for CASSPAGGGYEQYF.

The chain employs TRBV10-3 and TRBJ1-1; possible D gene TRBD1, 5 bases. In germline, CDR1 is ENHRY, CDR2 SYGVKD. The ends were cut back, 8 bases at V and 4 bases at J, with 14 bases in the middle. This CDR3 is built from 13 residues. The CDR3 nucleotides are TGTGCCATCGGGGCCTCTGCAGGCACTGAAGCTTTCTTT. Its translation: CAIGASAGTEAFF.

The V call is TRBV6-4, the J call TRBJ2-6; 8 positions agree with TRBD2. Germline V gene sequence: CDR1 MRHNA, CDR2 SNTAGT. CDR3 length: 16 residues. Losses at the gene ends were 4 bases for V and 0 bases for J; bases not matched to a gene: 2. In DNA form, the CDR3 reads TGTGCCAGCAGTGCCGGGACTAGCTCTGGGGCCAACGTCCTGACTTTC. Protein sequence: CASSAGTSSGANVLTF.

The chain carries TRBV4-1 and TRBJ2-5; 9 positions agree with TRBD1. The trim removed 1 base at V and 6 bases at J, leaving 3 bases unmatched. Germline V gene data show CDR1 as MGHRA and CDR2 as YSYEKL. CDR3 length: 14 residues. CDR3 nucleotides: TGCGCCAGCAGCCAAGGACAGGGGGAAAAGACCCAGTACTTC. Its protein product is CASSQGQGEKTQYF.

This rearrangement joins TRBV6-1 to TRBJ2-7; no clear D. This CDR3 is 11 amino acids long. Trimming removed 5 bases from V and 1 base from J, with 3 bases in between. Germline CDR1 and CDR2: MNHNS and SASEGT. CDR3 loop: CASSPSYEQYF. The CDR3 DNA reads TGTGCCAGCAGTCCTTCCTACGAGCAGTACTTC.

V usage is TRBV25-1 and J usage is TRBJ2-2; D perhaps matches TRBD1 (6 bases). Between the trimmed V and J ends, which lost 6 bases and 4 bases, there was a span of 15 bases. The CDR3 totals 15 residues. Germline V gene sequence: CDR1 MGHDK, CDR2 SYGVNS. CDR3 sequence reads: CASRGAGDATGELFF. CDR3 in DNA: TGTGCCAGCAGAGGGGCAGGGGACGCCACCGGGGAGCTGTTTTTT.

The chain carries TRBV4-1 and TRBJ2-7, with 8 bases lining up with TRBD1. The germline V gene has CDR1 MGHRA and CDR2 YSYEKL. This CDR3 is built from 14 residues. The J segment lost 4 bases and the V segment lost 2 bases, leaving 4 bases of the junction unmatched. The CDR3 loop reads CASSQLRGPYEQYF. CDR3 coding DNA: TGCGCCAGCAGCCAACTCAGGGGGCCTTACGAGCAGTACTTC.

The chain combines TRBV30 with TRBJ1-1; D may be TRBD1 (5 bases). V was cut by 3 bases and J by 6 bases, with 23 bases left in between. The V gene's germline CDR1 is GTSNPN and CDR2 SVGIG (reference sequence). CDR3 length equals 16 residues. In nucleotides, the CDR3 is TGTGCCTGGAGCCAAAGCCCGACAGCCCCGAATGCTGAAGCTTTCTTT. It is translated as CAWSQSPTAPNAEAFF.